One sample yielded the 5 T cell receptor beta chains listed below, sequenced in a study of HIV-infected patients and healthy controls. All unsorted peripheral T cells were captured because whole blood was used without fractionation. Around 530 ng RNA was reverse transcribed with alpha and beta constant-region primers. Separate chain-specific third strand synthesis with multiplexing indices produced the alpha and beta libraries. TCRdb itself ran the 5' RACE reads through MiXCR, one entry per CDR3 protein. This sample has about 5,500 distinct CDR3 sequences; about 8.2% occur once, and the top ten carry nearly 20%. Here the sequenced sample was blood, taken before antiretroviral therapy. These receptor sequences come from an adult with HIV infection.

V is TRBV7-8 and J is TRBJ1-1; D not certain. This CDR3 region has 14 residues. The V end lost 2 bases, the J end lost 7 bases, and 14 bases lay between the germline ends. Germline-derived CDR1 and CDR2 are SGHVS and FQNEAQ. The CDR3 region has the DNA TGTGCCAGCAGCTTAAGGATCGGTGGCAATGAAGCTTTCTTT. Its translation: CASSLRIGGNEAFF. The full variable domain, its missing parts supplied by reference TRBV7-8 and TRBJ1-1, is GAGVSQSPRYKVAKRGQDVALRCDPISGHVSLFWYQQALGQGPEFLTYFQNEAQLDKSGLPSDRFFAERPEGSVSTLKIQRTQQEDSAVYLCASSLRIGGNEAFFGQGTRLTVV.

This clonotype was seen repeatedly, ten times or more. The rearrangement joins TRBV5-1 to TRBJ2-7, with D possibly matching TRBD1 (5 bases). The CDR3 extends over 15 amino acids. The ends were cut back, 1 base at V and 6 bases at J, with 17 bases in the middle. Germline V gene sequence: CDR1 SGHRS, CDR2 YFSETQ. The CDR3 is CASSLSGQALSEQYV. The CDR3 DNA is TGCGCCAGCAGCTTGTCCGGACAAGCCCTGAGCGAGCAGTACGTC.

This clonotype was recorded a few times. The chain combines TRBV6-1 with TRBJ2-1, with D perhaps matching TRBD2 (5 bases). CDR3 length: 13 amino acids. V shed 2 bases and J shed 11 bases, with 13 bases lying between them. Germline assignment: CDR1 MNHNS and CDR2 SASEGT. This CDR3 is CASSEIGREKQFF. Written as DNA, the CDR3 is TGTGCCAGCAGTGAAATTGGTCGGGAAAAGCAGTTCTTC.

This clonotype is classed as medium-sized (0.01 to 0.1%). The rearrangement links TRBV13 to TRBJ2-6; D is possibly TRBD2 (5 bases). There are 16 residues in the CDR3. CDR1 PRHDT and CDR2 FYEKMQ come from the germline V gene (reference sequence). The V gene lost 1 base and the J gene lost 1 base, with 8 bases spanning the gap. The CDR3 DNA is TGTGCCAGCAGCTTAGATCGGGGTTCTGGGGCCAACGTCCTGACTTTC. Translating gives CASSLDRGSGANVLTF. Full variable domain (remainder filled in from reference TRBV13 and TRBJ2-6): AAGVIQSPRHLIKEKRETATLKCYPIPRHDTVYWYQQGPGQDPQFLISFYEKMQSDKGSIPDRFSAQQFSDYHSELNMSSLELGDSALYFCASSLDRGSGANVLTFGAGSRLTVL.

In its sample, this clonotype ranks as medium-sized. The genes are TRBV24-1 and TRBJ1-1; D not resolved. V shed 3 bases and J shed 5 bases, with 18 bases lying between them. The germline V gene has CDR1 KGHDR and CDR2 SFDVKD. The CDR3 covers 16 residues. This chain's CDR3 is CATSDGSSTSITEAFF. As DNA, the CDR3 is TGTGCCACCAGTGATGGGAGCAGTACCTCGATAACTGAAGCTTTCTTT.